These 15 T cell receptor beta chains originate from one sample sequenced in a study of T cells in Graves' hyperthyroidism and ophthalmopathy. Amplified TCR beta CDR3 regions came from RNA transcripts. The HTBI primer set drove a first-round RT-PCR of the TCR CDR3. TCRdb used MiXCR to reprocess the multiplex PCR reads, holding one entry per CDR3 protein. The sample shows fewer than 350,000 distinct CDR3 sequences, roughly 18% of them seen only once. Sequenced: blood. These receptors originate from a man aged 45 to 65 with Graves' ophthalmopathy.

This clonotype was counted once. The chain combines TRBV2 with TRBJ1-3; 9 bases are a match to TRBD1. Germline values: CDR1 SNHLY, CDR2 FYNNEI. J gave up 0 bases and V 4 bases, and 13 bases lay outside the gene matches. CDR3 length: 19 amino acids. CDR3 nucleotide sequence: TGTGCCAGCAGTGGATACGGGGGGGGACAGGGTGTCTCTGGAAACACCATATATTTT. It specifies CASSGYGGGQGVSGNTIYF.

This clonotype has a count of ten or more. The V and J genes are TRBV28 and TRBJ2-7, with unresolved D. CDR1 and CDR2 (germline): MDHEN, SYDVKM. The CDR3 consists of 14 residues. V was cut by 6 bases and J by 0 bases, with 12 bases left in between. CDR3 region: CASRRQASSYEQYF. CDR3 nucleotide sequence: TGTGCCAGCAGGAGGCAGGCAAGCTCCTACGAGCAGTACTTC.

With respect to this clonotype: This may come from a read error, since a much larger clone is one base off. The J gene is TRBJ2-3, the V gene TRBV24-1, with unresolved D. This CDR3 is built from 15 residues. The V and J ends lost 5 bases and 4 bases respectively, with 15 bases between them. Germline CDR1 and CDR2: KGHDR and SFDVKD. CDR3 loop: CATSGPTTPADTQYF. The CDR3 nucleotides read TGTGCCACCAGTGGTCCCACTACTCCGGCAGATACGCAGTATTTT.

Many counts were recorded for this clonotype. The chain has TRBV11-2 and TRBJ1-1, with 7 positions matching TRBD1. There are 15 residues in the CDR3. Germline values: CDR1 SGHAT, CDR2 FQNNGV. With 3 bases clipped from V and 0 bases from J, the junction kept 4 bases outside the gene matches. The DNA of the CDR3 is TGTGCCAGCAGCTTTTTGACAGGGATGAACACTGAAGCTTTCTTT. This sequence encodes CASSFLTGMNTEAFF. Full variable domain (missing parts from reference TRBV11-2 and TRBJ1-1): EAGVAQSPRYKIIEKRQSVAFWCNPISGHATLYWYQQILGQGPKLLIQFQNNGVVDDSQLPKDRFSAERLKGVDSTLKIQPAKLEDSAVYLCASSFLTGMNTEAFFGQGTRLTVV.

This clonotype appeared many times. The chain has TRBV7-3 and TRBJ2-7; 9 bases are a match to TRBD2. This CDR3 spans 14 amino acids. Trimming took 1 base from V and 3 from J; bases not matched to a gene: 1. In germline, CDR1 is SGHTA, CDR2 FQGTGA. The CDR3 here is CASSLSSGSYEQYF. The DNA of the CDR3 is TGTGCCAGCAGCTTAAGTAGCGGGAGCTACGAGCAGTACTTC.

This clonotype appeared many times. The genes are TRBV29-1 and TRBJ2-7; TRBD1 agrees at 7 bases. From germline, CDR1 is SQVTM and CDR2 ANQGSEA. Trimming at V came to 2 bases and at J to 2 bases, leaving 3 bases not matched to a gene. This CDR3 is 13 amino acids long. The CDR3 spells CSVETGTAYEQYF. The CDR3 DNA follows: TGCAGCGTTGAAACAGGGACAGCCTACGAGCAGTACTTC.

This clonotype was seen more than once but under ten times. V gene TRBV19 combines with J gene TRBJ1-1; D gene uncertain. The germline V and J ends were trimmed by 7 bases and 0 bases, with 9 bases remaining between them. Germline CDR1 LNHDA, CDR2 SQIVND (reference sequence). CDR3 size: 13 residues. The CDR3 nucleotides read TGTGCCAGTACAAGAGTGATGAACACTGAAGCTTTCTTT. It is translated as CASTRVMNTEAFF. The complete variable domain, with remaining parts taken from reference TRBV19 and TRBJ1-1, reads DGGITQSPKYLFRKEGQNVTLSCEQNLNHDAMYWYRQDPGQGLRLIYYSQIVNDFQKGDIAEGYSVSREKKESFPLTVTSAQKNPTAFYLCASTRVMNTEAFFGQGTRLTVV.

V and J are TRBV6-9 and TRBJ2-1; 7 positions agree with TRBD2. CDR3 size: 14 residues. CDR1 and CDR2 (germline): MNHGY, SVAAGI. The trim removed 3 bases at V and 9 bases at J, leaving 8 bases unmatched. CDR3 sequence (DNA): TGTGCCAGCAGTTACGGGGACTACCCCACTGAGCAGTTCTTC. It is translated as CASSYGDYPTEQFF.

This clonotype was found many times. The CDR3 region is CSVEMARDPIAEAFF. The CDR3 nucleotides are TGCAGCGTTGAAATGGCCCGGGACCCCATCGCTGAAGCTTTCTTT. The rearrangement links TRBV29-1 to TRBJ1-1; possibly TRBD1 for D (5 bases). Per the germline V gene, CDR1 is SQVTM and CDR2 is ANQGSEA. There are 15 residues in the CDR3. The V gene lost 2 bases and the J gene lost 6 bases, with 19 bases spanning the gap.

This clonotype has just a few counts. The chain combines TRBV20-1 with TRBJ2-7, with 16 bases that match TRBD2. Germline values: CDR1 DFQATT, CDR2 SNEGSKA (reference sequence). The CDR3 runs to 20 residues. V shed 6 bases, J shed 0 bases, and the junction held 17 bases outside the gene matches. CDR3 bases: TGCAGTGCAAAAGCCCTGCCGGGACTAGCGGGAGGGCCCAGCTCCTACGAGCAGTACTTC. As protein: CSAKALPGLAGGPSSYEQYF.

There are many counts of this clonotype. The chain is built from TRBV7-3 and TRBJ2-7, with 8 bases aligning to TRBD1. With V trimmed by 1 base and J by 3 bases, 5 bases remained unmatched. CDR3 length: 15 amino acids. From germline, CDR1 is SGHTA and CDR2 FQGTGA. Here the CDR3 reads CASSLRQGMDYEQYF. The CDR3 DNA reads TGTGCCAGCAGCTTAAGACAGGGGATGGACTACGAGCAGTACTTC.

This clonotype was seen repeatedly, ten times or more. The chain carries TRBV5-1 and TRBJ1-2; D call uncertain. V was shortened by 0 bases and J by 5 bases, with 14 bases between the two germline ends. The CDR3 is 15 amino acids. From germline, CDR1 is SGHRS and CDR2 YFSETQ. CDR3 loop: CASSLDEATSYGYTF. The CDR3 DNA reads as TGCGCCAGCAGCTTGGATGAGGCCACGAGTTATGGCTACACCTTC. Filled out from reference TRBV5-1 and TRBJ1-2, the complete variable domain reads KAGVTQTPRYLIKTRGQQVTLSCSPISGHRSVSWYQQTPGQGLQFLFEYFSETQRNKGNFPGRFSGRQFSNSRSEMNVSTLELGDSALYLCASSLDEATSYGYTFGSGTRLTVV.

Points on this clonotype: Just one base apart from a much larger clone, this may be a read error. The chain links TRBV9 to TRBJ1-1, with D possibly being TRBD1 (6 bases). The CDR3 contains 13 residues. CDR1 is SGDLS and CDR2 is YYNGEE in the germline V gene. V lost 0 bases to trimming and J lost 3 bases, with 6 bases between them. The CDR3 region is CASSVDRDTEAFF. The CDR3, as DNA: TGTGCCAGCAGCGTAGACAGGGACACTGAAGCTTTCTTT.

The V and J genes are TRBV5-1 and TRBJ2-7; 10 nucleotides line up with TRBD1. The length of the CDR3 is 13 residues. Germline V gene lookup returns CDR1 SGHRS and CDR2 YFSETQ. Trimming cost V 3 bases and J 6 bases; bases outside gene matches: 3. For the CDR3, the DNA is TGCGCCAGCAGCTCAGGACAGGGGGGCGAGCAGTACTTC. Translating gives CASSSGQGGEQYF.

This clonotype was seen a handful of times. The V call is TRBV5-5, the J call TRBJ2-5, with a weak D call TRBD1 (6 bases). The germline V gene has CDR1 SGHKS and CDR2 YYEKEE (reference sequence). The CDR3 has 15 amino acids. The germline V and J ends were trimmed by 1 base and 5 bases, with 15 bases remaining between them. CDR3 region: CASSLLQGFRETQYF. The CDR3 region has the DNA TGTGCCAGCAGCTTGTTACAGGGATTCAGGGAGACCCAGTACTTC.